One sample yielded the 3 T cell receptor beta chains listed below, sequenced in a study of blood T cells in healthy people across ages. Together with a sample-barcoded 5' primer, a J-beta primer mix was included in a second PCR lasting about 7 to 11 cycles. Each CDR3 protein is one row after TCRdb ran MiXCR on the 5' RACE reads. The top ten clones hold roughly 14% of a sample with 850,000 to 1,100,000 distinct CDR3 sequences, 30% to 40% of them seen once. Source material: blood. The receptor source for this set is a man aged 18 to 29 in good health.

The table lists this clonotype with many counts. The chain employs TRBV12-3 or TRBV12-4 and TRBJ1-5; TRBD1 might be the D (5 bases). V lost 6 bases, J lost 4 bases, and 13 bases lay in between. This CDR3 is built from 14 residues. CDR3 DNA sequence: TGTGCCAGCAGCTTGGTGGGGGGGAATCAGCCCCAGCATTTT. This translates into CASSLVGGNQPQHF.

A few counts support this clonotype. The gene calls are TRBV7-2 and TRBJ1-4; D remains ambiguous. CDR1 SGHTA and CDR2 FQGNSA come from the germline V gene. Trimming left V 5 bases short and J 3 bases short, with 16 bases between. The CDR3 sequence is 16 residues long. The CDR3 reads CASSPSTGASNEKLFF. The CDR3 bases are TGTGCCAGCAGCCCCTCAACGGGTGCTTCTAATGAAAAACTGTTTTTT.

The chain employs TRBV6-2 or TRBV6-3 and TRBJ2-5; 8 nucleotides agree with TRBD2. With 6 bases clipped from V and 4 bases from J, the junction kept 4 bases outside the gene matches. Germline CDR1 is MNHEY and CDR2 is SVGEGT. CDR3 length: 13 residues. CDR3 loop: CASRIAGPETQYF. The CDR3 nucleotides read TGTGCCAGCAGGATAGCGGGGCCAGAGACCCAGTACTTC.